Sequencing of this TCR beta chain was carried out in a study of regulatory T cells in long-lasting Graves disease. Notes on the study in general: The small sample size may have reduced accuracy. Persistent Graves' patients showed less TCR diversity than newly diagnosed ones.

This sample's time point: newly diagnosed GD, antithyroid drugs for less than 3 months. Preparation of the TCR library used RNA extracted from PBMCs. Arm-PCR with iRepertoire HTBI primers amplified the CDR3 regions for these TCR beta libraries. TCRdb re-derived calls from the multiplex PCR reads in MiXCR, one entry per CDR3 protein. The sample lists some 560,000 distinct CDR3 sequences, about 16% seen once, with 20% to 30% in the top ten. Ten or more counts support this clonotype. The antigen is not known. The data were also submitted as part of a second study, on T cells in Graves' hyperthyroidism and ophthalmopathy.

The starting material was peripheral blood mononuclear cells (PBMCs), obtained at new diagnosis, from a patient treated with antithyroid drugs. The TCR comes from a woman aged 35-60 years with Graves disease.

The CDR3 DNA sequence: TGCGCCAGCAGCGATAGACAGGGTTGGCACTACGAGCAGTACTTC. Translated, it gives CASSDRQGWHYEQYF. The rearrangement links TRBV5-1 to TRBJ2-7, with 7 bases lining up with TRBD1. J lost 3 bases, V lost 4 bases, and 10 bases had no gene match. Germline values: CDR1 SGHRS, CDR2 YFSETQ. The CDR3 extends over 15 amino acids.